This is a list of T cell receptor beta chains from one sample in a study of cytotoxic CD8 clonotypes in ibrutinib-treated CLL. The assay was immunoSEQ multiplex PCR, and TCRdb's table has in-frame clones only and misses some. The sample lists about 310,000 clones; roughly 85% were seen once. Here the sequenced sample was PBMCs, taken before ibrutinib treatment. The receptors here all came from a human donor with chronic lymphocytic leukemia. Both conserved end residues are part of each CDR3. The order of the fields is V gene, J gene, clone size, D gene, CDR3 DNA, CDR3 protein. The D gene is left open where the match is weak. Size values are once, few and many counts, or a class for expanded clones, and some rows have none.

TRBV25-1	TRBJ1-2	NA	NA	TGTGCCAGCAGTGAAGGAGGGCAGACATACACCTTC	CASSEGGQTYTF
TRBV7-2	TRBJ2-1	NA	TRBD1	TGTGCCAGCAGCTTAACCGGGACAGACTACAATGAGCAGTTCTTC	CASSLTGTDYNEQFF
TRBV19	TRBJ1-2	NA	TRBD1	TGTGCCAGTAGTGAACAACCCGGGACAGGGCATCGTGGCTACACCTTC	CASSEQPGTGHRGYTF
TRBV19	TRBJ1-2	NA	NA	TGTGCCAGTAGTATATGGGGCAGGGATGGCTACACCTTC	CASSIWGRDGYTF
TRBV29-1	TRBJ1-1	NA	TRBD1	TGCAGCGTGAGGGGACAGTTGAACACTGAAGCTTTCTTT	CSVRGQLNTEAFF
TRBV5-6	TRBJ1-2	NA	NA	TGTGCCAGCAGCTCTGGTTGGAACTATGGCTACACCTTC	CASSSGWNYGYTF
TRBV14	TRBJ2-7	few	TRBD1	TGTGCCAGCAGCCATACCGGGACAGGCGAGCAGTACTTC	CASSHTGTGEQYF
TRBV15	TRBJ2-1	once	TRBD1	TGTGCCACCAGCAGAGGACAGGGGCGCTCCTACAATGAGCAGTTCTTC	CATSRGQGRSYNEQFF
TRBV7-9	TRBJ2-5	few	NA	TGTGCCAGCAGCTTATCCGAGACCCAGTACTTC	CASSLSETQYF
TRBV6-5	TRBJ2-5	NA	NA	TGTGCCAGCAGTTACGACCCAGTGGCCCCTCAAGAGACCCAGTACTTC	CASSYDPVAPQETQYF
TRBV30	TRBJ1-4	NA	NA	TGTGCCTGGAGTCAAGCCGGGAGGGGTTTTGAAAAACTGTTTTTT	CAWSQAGRGFEKLFF
TRBV27	TRBJ1-3	NA	NA	TGTGCCAGCAGTTTAGGGGGGCTGAGTGGAAACACCATATATTTT	CASSLGGLSGNTIYF